This is a list of T cell receptor beta chains from one sample in a study of cytomegalovirus exposure and HLA in healthy donors. Sequenced by immunoSEQ multiplex PCR; TCRdb stores in-frame clones only, minus some. This sample carries fewer than 300,000 clones, approximately 90% of them seen once, and the ten largest clones take around 4%. Sample: PBMCs. The source is a man aged 40-49 years in good health and CMV-seropositive. Each CDR3 is given with its conserved first and last residue. A D gene is named only where the DNA matches it firmly. A row's size may be missing; if present it is once, few, many or a size class.

CASSPRGGGGEKLFF,TGTGCCAGTAGTCCTCGCGGCGGGGGTGGGGAAAAACTGTTTTTT,TRBJ1-4,once,.,TRBV19
CASSLPGGYNEQFF,TGTGCCAGCAGTTTACCCGGGGGTTACAATGAGCAGTTCTTC,TRBJ2-1,.,.,TRBV27
CASSQFLTGVNTEAFF,TGTGCCAGCAGCCAATTCCTGACAGGGGTGAACACTGAAGCTTTCTTT,TRBJ1-1,.,TRBD1,TRBV13
CASSLGLGAQETQYF,TGTGCCAGCAGCTTAGGCCTAGGTGCCCAAGAGACCCAGTACTTC,TRBJ2-5,.,.,TRBV7-6
CAISESTTNTEAFF,TGTGCCATCAGTGAGTCGACAACGAACACTGAAGCTTTCTTT,TRBJ1-1,.,.,TRBV10-3
CASSGKTGKQYNEQFF,TGTGCCAGCAGCGGAAAAACGGGTAAACAATACAATGAGCAGTTCTTC,TRBJ2-1,.,.,TRBV9
CATEGVTNNEQFF,TGTGCCACTGAAGGGGTTACTAACAATGAGCAGTTCTTC,TRBJ2-1,.,.,TRBV28
CASSSGGWGNTEAFF,TGTGCCAGCAGCTCAGGGGGCTGGGGGAACACTGAAGCTTTCTTT,TRBJ1-1,.,TRBD1,TRBV7-3
CASSPTGISPQHF,TGCGCCAGCAGCCCTACAGGAATCTCGCCCCAGCATTTT,TRBJ1-5,.,.,TRBV5-1
CASHYQRGTDTQYF,TGCGCCAGCCACTACCAGCGGGGCACAGATACGCAGTATTTT,TRBJ2-3,once,.,TRBV5-1
CASSQMGAGQGYEQYF,TGCGCCAGCAGCCAAATGGGGGCGGGACAGGGCTACGAGCAGTACTTC,TRBJ2-7,.,TRBD1,TRBV4-1
CASSVALTEQFF,TGTGCCAGCAGCGTAGCACTCACTGAGCAGTTCTTC,TRBJ2-1,once,.,TRBV9
CAISEFTGDTEAFF,TGTGCCATCAGTGAGTTTACAGGGGACACTGAAGCTTTCTTT,TRBJ1-1,.,TRBD1,TRBV10-3
CSVEYYRDGSGNTIYF,TGCAGCGTTGAATATTACAGGGACGGCTCTGGAAACACCATATATTTT,TRBJ1-3,.,.,TRBV29-1
CASSQGGGVSYNEQFF,TGTGCCAGCAGCCAAGGGGGGGGCGTCTCCTACAATGAGCAGTTCTTC,TRBJ2-1,.,.,TRBV4-2
CASRMRQNINQPQHF,TGTGCCAGCAGAATGCGGCAAAACATCAATCAGCCCCAGCATTTT,TRBJ1-5,.,.,TRBV28
CASSVGTGDGYTF,TGTGCCAGCAGCGTAGGGACAGGGGATGGCTACACCTTC,TRBJ1-2,.,TRBD1,TRBV9
CASRGMSGSRETQYF,TGTGCCAGCAGGGGGATGAGCGGGAGTCGGGAGACCCAGTACTTC,TRBJ2-5,.,TRBD2,TRBV5-4
CASSQGTSRSYEQYF,TGCGCCAGCAGCCAAGGAACTAGCCGCTCCTACGAGCAGTACTTC,TRBJ2-7,.,.,TRBV4-3
CASSVLDNQETQYF,TGTGCCAGCAGCGTACTCGACAACCAAGAGACCCAGTACTTC,TRBJ2-5,.,.,TRBV9
CASSIQGSETQYF,TGTGCCAGTAGTATTCAGGGTTCGGAGACCCAGTACTTC,TRBJ2-5,once,.,TRBV19
CASSLSPGQGTEQYF,TGTGCCAGCAGCTTATCCCCTGGGCAGGGTACCGAGCAGTACTTC,TRBJ2-7,few,.,TRBV7-3
CASSYLGTGSYEQYF,TGTGCCAGCAGTTACCTGGGGACAGGGTCCTACGAGCAGTACTTC,TRBJ2-7,.,TRBD1,TRBV6-6
CASSISTPGGTKNIQYF,TGTGCCAGTAGTATCTCGACACCCGGGGGGACCAAAAACATTCAGTACTTC,TRBJ2-4,once,TRBD2,TRBV19
CASSEQAQAYEQYF,TGTGCCAGCTCAGAACAGGCCCAAGCCTACGAGCAGTACTTC,TRBJ2-7,.,.,TRBV18
CASSQTGGRERIQRNQPQHF,TGCGCCAGCAGCCAAACGGGGGGCAGGGAACGGATCCAGCGAAATCAGCCCCAGCATTTT,TRBJ1-5,.,.,TRBV4-1
CASSRDAGLEETQYF,TGTGCCAGCAGCCGAGATGCAGGGTTGGAGGAGACCCAGTACTTC,TRBJ2-5,.,.,TRBV7-2
CASSSSGSSSTDTQYF,TGCGCCAGCAGTTCTAGCGGGAGTTCGAGCACAGATACGCAGTATTTT,TRBJ2-3,.,TRBD2,TRBV4-1
CASSVFGRDQETQYF,TGTGCCAGCAGCGTATTTGGGCGGGACCAAGAGACCCAGTACTTC,TRBJ2-5,.,.,TRBV9
CASSQAQASSYEQYF,TGTGCCAGCAGCCAAGCCCAGGCCAGCTCCTACGAGCAGTACTTC,TRBJ2-7,.,.,TRBV4-2
CASSREGTGGGNTIYF,TGTGCCAGCAGCCGCGAAGGGACAGGGGGTGGAAACACCATATATTTT,TRBJ1-3,.,TRBD1,TRBV7-3
CASSPMQGAYSYNEQFF,TGTGCCAGCAGCCCGATGCAGGGGGCCTATTCCTACAATGAGCAGTTCTTC,TRBJ2-1,.,TRBD1,TRBV9
CASRRGMNTEAFF,TGTGCCAGCAGAAGGGGCATGAACACTGAAGCTTTCTTT,TRBJ1-1,.,.,TRBV6-5
CASRGPGQGHEQYF,TGCGCCAGCAGGGGCCCGGGACAGGGCCACGAGCAGTACTTC,TRBJ2-7,.,TRBD1,TRBV5-1
CASSRTGIDQPQHF,TGTGCCAGCAGCCGGACAGGGATAGACCAGCCCCAGCATTTT,TRBJ1-5,.,TRBD1,TRBV7-2
CASSLRRGRRNTEAFF,TGTGCCAGCAGTTTACGCAGGGGTAGGAGAAACACTGAAGCTTTCTTT,TRBJ1-1,.,.,TRBV28
CASSFRNYEQYF,TGTGCCAGCAGCTTCAGGAACTACGAGCAGTACTTC,TRBJ2-7,.,.,TRBV11-2
CASSVRGLADYEQYF,TGTGCCAGCAGCGTAAGGGGACTAGCGGATTACGAGCAGTACTTC,TRBJ2-7,.,TRBD2,TRBV9